The 20 T cell receptor beta chains in this list originate from one sample, sequenced in a study of blood T cell repertoires in COVID-19. The data were produced by immunoSEQ multiplex PCR, yet TCRdb's version contains in-frame clones alone and is incomplete. Among a few hundred thousand clones listed, roughly 90% were seen once. Sequencing was carried out using peripheral blood. The receptor set was obtained from a woman aged 25 to 39 with COVID-19, enrolled during active disease.

CDR3 coding DNA: TGTGCCATCAGTGATTCAGGGCTGACTGAAGCTTTCTTT. Residues: CAISDSGLTEAFF. V is TRBV10-3 and J is TRBJ1-1; tentatively, D is TRBD1 (5 bases). There are 13 residues in the CDR3. The germline CDR1 and CDR2 sequences are ENHRY and SYGVKD. With 3 bases removed from V and 5 bases from J, the gap between germline ends came to 10 bases.

The chain is built from TRBV4-3 and TRBJ2-7, with D perhaps matching TRBD1 (6 bases). The CDR3 extends over 15 amino acids. The germline V gene encodes CDR1 LGHNA and CDR2 YSLEER. V was cut by 0 bases and J by 5 bases, with 14 bases left in between. The CDR3: CASSQEGDRYHEQYF. The DNA of the CDR3 is TGCGCCAGCAGCCAAGAGGGAGACAGGTACCACGAGCAGTACTTC.

The chain recombines TRBV11-2 with TRBJ2-7, with D maybe TRBD1 (5 bases). V dropped 1 base and J dropped 5 bases, with 18 bases sitting between them. The CDR3 is made up of 16 amino acids. Per the germline V gene, CDR1 is SGHAT and CDR2 is FQNNGV. In nucleotides, the CDR3 is TGTGCCAGCAGCTTAGGGCAGAAGGGGCAGGGCGACGAGCAGTACTTC. Translated, it gives CASSLGQKGQGDEQYF.

The count of this clone is one. This chain joins TRBV6-5 and TRBJ1-4; D is unresolved. The CDR3 sequence is 13 residues long. CDR1 MNHEY and CDR2 SVGAGI come from the germline V gene. The germline V and J ends were trimmed by 8 bases and 10 bases, with 17 bases remaining between them. In DNA, the CDR3 is TGTGCCAGCGGAAACGGGGAGTGGGCAAAACTGTTTTTT. Translating gives CASGNGEWAKLFF.

The gene calls are TRBV24-1 and TRBJ1-2; unclear D gene. CDR1 is KGHDR and CDR2 is SFDVKD in the germline V gene. This CDR3 has 13 amino acids. V was clipped by 4 bases and J by 4 bases, with 9 bases between them. CDR3 bases: TGTGCCACCAGTGAGGCGGATGTCTATGGCTACACCTTC. As protein: CATSEADVYGYTF.

The chain combines TRBV24-1 with TRBJ2-3; possibly TRBD1 for D (6 bases). V lost 2 bases, J lost 0 bases, and 14 bases lay in between. Germline lookup yields CDR1 KGHDR and CDR2 SFDVKD. This CDR3 region has 17 residues. CDR3 nucleotides: TGTGCCACCAGTGATTCTCAGGGCGGACAGAGCACAGATACGCAGTATTTT. It specifies CATSDSQGGQSTDTQYF.

The V and J genes are TRBV19 and TRBJ2-2; 7 nucleotides agree with TRBD2. Germline values: CDR1 LNHDA, CDR2 SQIVND (reference sequence). Trimming at V came to 7 bases and at J to 2 bases, leaving 7 bases not matched to a gene. The CDR3 covers 15 residues. DNA for the CDR3: TGTGCCAGTAACGAGGGAGGGCCAAACACCGGGGAGCTGTTTTTT. Its protein is CASNEGGPNTGELFF.

The V gene is TRBV4-3, the J gene TRBJ2-3; the match to TRBD1 covers 10 bases. CDR1 and CDR2 (germline): LGHNA, YSLEER. J lost 0 bases, V lost 2 bases, and 11 bases had no gene match. The CDR3 runs to 19 residues. For the CDR3, the DNA is TGCGCCAGCAGCCAAAACCCGGGACAGGGGCCCACTAGCACAGATACGCAGTATTTT. Translated, it gives CASSQNPGQGPTSTDTQYF.

A single count supports this clone. J is TRBJ1-3 and V is TRBV27; unclear D gene. Germline V gene data show CDR1 as MNHEY and CDR2 as SMNVEV (reference sequence). This CDR3 spans 15 amino acids. V lost 2 bases to trimming and J lost 0 bases, with 8 bases between them. The CDR3 DNA sequence: TGTGCCAGCAGTTTAGAGGGTTACTCTGGAAACACCATATATTTT. It encodes CASSLEGYSGNTIYF.

CDR3 residues: CASSLQAGGALANEQFF. As DNA, the CDR3 is TGTGCCAGTAGTCTTCAAGCGGGAGGGGCCCTCGCCAATGAGCAGTTCTTC. This chain links TRBV19 with TRBJ2-1; 10 bases fit TRBD2. Unmatched junction bases numbered 13, after V lost 5 bases and J lost 6 bases. The CDR3 has 17 residues. The V gene's germline CDR1 is LNHDA and CDR2 SQIVND (reference sequence).

The V gene is TRBV5-1, the J gene TRBJ2-1; 13 bases map to TRBD2. Trimming at V came to 3 bases and at J to 0 bases, leaving 6 bases not matched to a gene. CDR3 length: 18 amino acids. Germline CDR1 reads SGHRS; CDR2 reads YFSETQ. The CDR3 DNA follows: TGCGCCAGCAGCTCCGGGACTAGCGGGAAGAGCTCCTACAATGAGCAGTTCTTC. Protein product: CASSSGTSGKSSYNEQFF.

The J gene is TRBJ2-7, the V gene TRBV7-8; TRBD2 aligns across 7 bases. The CDR3 sequence is 15 residues long. V lost 1 base and J lost 4; bases outside the gene matches: 7. Germline loops: CDR1 SGHVS, CDR2 FQNEAQ. DNA of the CDR3: TGTGCCAGCAGCTTAGAGCTCGGCGGGGGTTACGAGCAGTACTTC. Translation gives CASSLELGGGYEQYF.

This sequence joins TRBV19 and TRBJ2-1; 7 bases are a match to TRBD2. Trimming removed 6 bases from V and 0 bases from J; junction bases left unmatched: 5. Germline values: CDR1 LNHDA, CDR2 SQIVND (reference sequence). There are 15 residues in the CDR3. The CDR3 loop reads CASSPSGNSYNEQFF. For the CDR3, the DNA is TGTGCCAGTAGCCCTAGCGGAAACTCCTACAATGAGCAGTTCTTC.

The chain has TRBV18 and TRBJ2-7, with a tentative D call TRBD1 (5 bases). The CDR3 runs to 14 residues. Trimming removed 1 base at V and 2 bases at J, with 9 bases between. The germline gives CDR1 KGHSH, CDR2 LQKENI. CDR3 protein: CASSPQGDAYEQYV. The CDR3 bases are TGTGCCAGCTCACCACAAGGGGATGCCTACGAGCAGTACGTC.

This clone was counted a few times. The chain is built from TRBV5-4 and TRBJ1-1; TRBD1 agrees at 8 bases. CDR3 length equals 14 residues. CDR1 and CDR2 from the germline V gene are SGHNT and YYREEE (reference sequence). J was trimmed by 4 bases and V by 4 bases; bases with no gene match: 6. In DNA form, the CDR3 reads TGTGCCAGCAGCCCCGGACAGGGTGTCACTGAAGCTTTCTTT. It yields the protein CASSPGQGVTEAFF. Based on the CDR3 plus reference TRBV5-4 and TRBJ1-1, the full variable domain is ETGVTQSPTHLIKTRGQQVTLRCSSQSGHNTVSWYQQALGQGPQFIFQYYREEENGRGNFPPRFSGLQFPNYSSELNVNALELDDSALYLCASSPGQGVTEAFFGQGTRLTVV.

This clone has more than one count but fewer than ten. V and J are TRBV5-1 and TRBJ2-2; D might be TRBD2 (6 bases). CDR3 size: 16 residues. Germline CDR1 SGHRS, CDR2 YFSETQ. V was clipped by 4 bases and J by 3 bases, with 16 bases between them. CDR3 bases: TGCGCCAGCAGCGCTGGGGCTAGCGTTTACACCGGGGAGCTGTTTTTT. This translates into CASSAGASVYTGELFF.

V usage is TRBV27 and J usage is TRBJ1-2; 9 bases align to TRBD1. V lost 3 bases, J lost 6 bases, and 8 bases stayed unmatched. This CDR3 comprises 15 residues. Per the germline V gene, CDR1 is MNHEY and CDR2 is SMNVEV (reference sequence). The DNA for the CDR3 is TGTGCCAGCAGTTTTAACAGGGGGCGAATGGATGGCTACACCTTC. This translates into CASSFNRGRMDGYTF.

The chain couples TRBV7-2 to TRBJ2-7; perhaps TRBD2 as D (6 bases). This CDR3 is built from 15 residues. CDR1 and CDR2 from the germline V gene are SGHTA and FQGNSA. Trimming stripped 5 bases from V and 1 base from J, with 15 bases between. In nucleotides, the CDR3 is TGTGCCAGCAGCCCATCCGGGACTGCGTCCTACGAGCAGTACTTC. Protein sequence: CASSPSGTASYEQYF.

V is TRBV12-5 and J is TRBJ2-3; D is undetermined. Deletions cut 0 bases from V and 6 bases from J, with 13 bases between. This CDR3 is 15 amino acids long. CDR1 is LGHNT, CDR2 FRNRAP, per germline. For the CDR3, the DNA is TGTGCTAGTGGTTTGGTACGAATGGAGCAGGATACGCAGTATTTT. It is translated as CASGLVRMEQDTQYF.

The chain recombines TRBV7-9 with TRBJ1-6; 7 bases align to TRBD1. This CDR3 is built from 13 residues. The junction had 1 base not matched to a gene; V was cut back by 5 bases and J by 6 bases. Germline V lookup: CDR1 SEHNR, CDR2 FQNEAQ (reference sequence). CDR3 in DNA: TGTGCCAGCAGCCGGGACAGTAATTCACCCCTCCACTTT. As protein: CASSRDSNSPLHF.